These T cell receptor beta chains were read from a single sample in a study of cytomegalovirus exposure and HLA in healthy donors. The repertoire was sequenced with immunoSEQ multiplex PCR; TCRdb's copy has only in-frame clones and lacks some. This sample's clone table lists fewer than 100,000 clones. The sample was PBMCs. The receptors were gathered from a man aged 18 to 30 in good health and CMV-seropositive. The CDR3 runs from the conserved cysteine through the conserved F or W. The order of the fields is D gene, J gene, V gene, CDR3 DNA, CDR3 protein. D genes are given only for firm matches.

D: TRBD1
J: TRBJ2-3
V: TRBV2
DNA: TGTGCCAGCAGTGAATGGGACAGGGGCACAGATACGCAGTATTTT
CDR3: CASSEWDRGTDTQYF

D: -
J: TRBJ1-5
V: TRBV19
DNA: TGTGCCAGTAGTTACGGGGTCCGCAATCAGCCCCAGCATTTT
CDR3: CASSYGVRNQPQHF

D: TRBD2
J: TRBJ2-7
V: TRBV6-1
DNA: TGTGCCAGCAGCCCGGGACTAGCGGGATCCTACGAGCAGTACTTC
CDR3: CASSPGLAGSYEQYF

D: TRBD1
J: TRBJ1-5
V: TRBV28
DNA: TGTGCCAGCAGTTTTGGGGACAGGGATCTCTTTCGCAATCAGCCCCAGCATTTT
CDR3: CASSFGDRDLFRNQPQHF

D: -
J: TRBJ2-7
V: TRBV28
DNA: TGTGCCAGCAGTTTGACAGGTGGGGCCTACGAGCAGTACTTC
CDR3: CASSLTGGAYEQYF

D: -
J: TRBJ2-7
V: TRBV25-1
DNA: TGTGCCAGCAGGGTAGACGGGGGATACGAGCAGTACTTC
CDR3: CASRVDGGYEQYF

D: TRBD1
J: TRBJ1-1
V: TRBV11-2
DNA: TGTGCCAGCAGCGCCACAGGGGGAGGGACTGAAGCTTTCTTT
CDR3: CASSATGGGTEAFF

D: -
J: TRBJ2-7
V: TRBV5-1
DNA: TGCGCCAGCAGCTTTCCGTCAGGGGGGTTCGAGCAGTACTTC
CDR3: CASSFPSGGFEQYF

D: TRBD1
J: TRBJ1-2
V: TRBV9
DNA: TGTGCCAGCAGCGCAAACCAGGGGGCTAAGGGCAATGGCTACACCTTC
CDR3: CASSANQGAKGNGYTF

D: -
J: TRBJ2-7
V: TRBV23-1
DNA: TGCGCCAGCAGTCGACTACACAGCGCCTACGAGCAGTACTTC
CDR3: CASSRLHSAYEQYF

D: TRBD1
J: TRBJ1-5
V: TRBV30
DNA: TGTGCCTGGAGTTCGGACAGGAGCAATCAGCCCCAGCATTTT
CDR3: CAWSSDRSNQPQHF

D: TRBD2
J: TRBJ2-7
V: TRBV2
DNA: TGTGCCAGCAGTTCAGCGGGAACCTCCTACGAGCAGTACTTC
CDR3: CASSSAGTSYEQYF

D: TRBD2
J: TRBJ2-3
V: TRBV4-2
DNA: TGTGCCAGCAGCCAGGGGGGACTAGCGCTGCCAGATACGCAGTATTTT
CDR3: CASSQGGLALPDTQYF

D: TRBD1
J: TRBJ1-2
V: TRBV29-1
DNA: TGCAGCGTTGAAGACATACCCAGAGGGGGCGGCTATGGCTACACCTTC
CDR3: CSVEDIPRGGGYGYTF

D: -
J: TRBJ1-2
V: TRBV11-2
DNA: TGTGCCAGCAGCTTAGAAACAGGAACTACTATGGGCTACACCTTC
CDR3: CASSLETGTTMGYTF

D: -
J: TRBJ2-7
V: TRBV18
DNA: TGTGCCAGCTCCCCAATCCCGACAGGATTTTCCTACGAGCAGTACTTC
CDR3: CASSPIPTGFSYEQYF

D: -
J: TRBJ1-2
V: TRBV2
DNA: TGTGCCAGCGGGGGGACCCTCGGCTATGGCTACACCTTC
CDR3: CASGGTLGYGYTF

D: -
J: TRBJ2-6
V: TRBV5-1
DNA: TGCGCCAGCAGGGTTGGACAGCTCGCCTCTGGGGCCAACGTCCTGACTTTC
CDR3: CASRVGQLASGANVLTF

D: -
J: TRBJ2-2
V: TRBV5-5
DNA: TGTGCCAGCAGCTTCCAGGGGTACACCGGGGAGCTGTTTTTT
CDR3: CASSFQGYTGELFF

D: -
J: TRBJ2-7
V: TRBV28
DNA: TGTGCCAGCAGTGGACTTAGCATATCTCGGGGTGGCTACGAGCAGTACTTC
CDR3: CASSGLSISRGGYEQYF

D: -
J: TRBJ2-2
V: TRBV28
DNA: TGTGCCAGCAGTTTATTCGCCGGGGAGCTGTTTTTT
CDR3: CASSLFAGELFF

D: -
J: TRBJ2-1
V: TRBV9
DNA: TGTGCCAGCAGCGTAGTAGACAGCAGATCCTTCTACAATGAGCAGTTCTTC
CDR3: CASSVVDSRSFYNEQFF

D: TRBD1
J: TRBJ1-5
V: TRBV28
DNA: TGTGCCAGCAGTTCTCTGACAGGGGGTGATCAGCCCCAGCATTTT
CDR3: CASSSLTGGDQPQHF

D: TRBD1
J: TRBJ1-6
V: TRBV14
DNA: TGTGCCAGCAGCCTGTCTGGACAGGCTTCACCCCTCCACTTT
CDR3: CASSLSGQASPLHF

D: TRBD1
J: TRBJ2-3
V: TRBV6-5
DNA: TGTGCCAGCGGGGACAGGGTCGCAGATACGCAGTATTTT
CDR3: CASGDRVADTQYF

D: TRBD1
J: TRBJ1-5
V: TRBV6-9
DNA: TGTGCCAGCCTAAATGGGACAGTTTATAGCAATCAGCCCCAGCATTTT
CDR3: CASLNGTVYSNQPQHF

D: -
J: TRBJ2-3
V: TRBV7-3
DNA: TGTGCCAGCAGCTTAGGAGGTGGATTGCGCACAGATACGCAGTATTTT
CDR3: CASSLGGGLRTDTQYF

D: TRBD1
J: TRBJ2-2
V: TRBV25-1
DNA: TGTGCCAGCAGTGGTAGGACAGGGTTGATAGGGAACACCGGGGAGCTGTTTTTT
CDR3: CASSGRTGLIGNTGELFF

D: TRBD1
J: TRBJ1-2
V: TRBV5-6
DNA: TGTGCCAGCAGCTCTTGGGACAGAGACTATGGCTACACCTTC
CDR3: CASSSWDRDYGYTF

D: -
J: TRBJ2-7
V: TRBV5-1
DNA: TGCGCCAGCAGCTTAGTTGGCATCTTTACCCCCTACGAGCAGTACTTC
CDR3: CASSLVGIFTPYEQYF

D: -
J: TRBJ2-2
V: TRBV5-8
DNA: TGTGCCAGCAGCTCCCGAATTGGGATCGGGGCCGGGGAGCTGTTTTTT
CDR3: CASSSRIGIGAGELFF

D: -
J: TRBJ1-1
V: TRBV27
DNA: TGTGCCAGCACGACAGGTTTTTCGAACACTGAAGCTTTCTTT
CDR3: CASTTGFSNTEAFF

D: -
J: TRBJ2-7
V: TRBV28
DNA: TGTGCCAGCAGTGTCCTACAGGGCTATAGCTCCTACGAGCAGTACTTC
CDR3: CASSVLQGYSSYEQYF

D: -
J: TRBJ1-6
V: TRBV2
DNA: TGTGCCAGCAGACTCGGACAGATCATGCATTCACCCCTCCACTTT
CDR3: CASRLGQIMHSPLHF

D: -
J: TRBJ1-2
V: TRBV5-4
DNA: TGTGCCAGCAGCTTGGAGGGGAATGGCTACACCTTC
CDR3: CASSLEGNGYTF

D: -
J: TRBJ1-4
V: TRBV28
DNA: TGTGCCAGCAGTTTATTTCTCCGGACAGCGGCAAAACTGTTTTTT
CDR3: CASSLFLRTAAKLFF

D: -
J: TRBJ2-5
V: TRBV18
DNA: TGTGCCAGCTCACGCGGAGCGTGGGAGACCCAGTACTTC
CDR3: CASSRGAWETQYF

D: TRBD1
J: TRBJ2-7
V: TRBV11-2
DNA: TGTGCCAGCAGGCAGGGGGCCCACGAGCAGTACTTC
CDR3: CASRQGAHEQYF

D: TRBD2
J: TRBJ2-1
V: TRBV6-6
DNA: TGTGCCAGCAGCTGGGCGGGGGTTCCCTACAATGAGCAGTTCTTC
CDR3: CASSWAGVPYNEQFF

D: -
J: TRBJ1-2
V: TRBV30
DNA: TGTGCCTGGGACCCGGGACACCCGTATGGCTACACCTTC
CDR3: CAWDPGHPYGYTF

D: -
J: TRBJ2-1
V: TRBV11-3
DNA: TGTGCCAGCAGCCCAGGCGGACTTAACTTGGAGAATGAGCAGTTCTTC
CDR3: CASSPGGLNLENEQFF

D: -
J: TRBJ1-1
V: TRBV7-6
DNA: TGTGCCAGCAGCGACAGGTTTGGCACTGAAGCTTTCTTT
CDR3: CASSDRFGTEAFF

D: TRBD1
J: TRBJ2-7
V: TRBV27
DNA: TGTGCCAGCAGTCGCGGACCGGGACAGGGGACCTACGAGCAGTACTTC
CDR3: CASSRGPGQGTYEQYF